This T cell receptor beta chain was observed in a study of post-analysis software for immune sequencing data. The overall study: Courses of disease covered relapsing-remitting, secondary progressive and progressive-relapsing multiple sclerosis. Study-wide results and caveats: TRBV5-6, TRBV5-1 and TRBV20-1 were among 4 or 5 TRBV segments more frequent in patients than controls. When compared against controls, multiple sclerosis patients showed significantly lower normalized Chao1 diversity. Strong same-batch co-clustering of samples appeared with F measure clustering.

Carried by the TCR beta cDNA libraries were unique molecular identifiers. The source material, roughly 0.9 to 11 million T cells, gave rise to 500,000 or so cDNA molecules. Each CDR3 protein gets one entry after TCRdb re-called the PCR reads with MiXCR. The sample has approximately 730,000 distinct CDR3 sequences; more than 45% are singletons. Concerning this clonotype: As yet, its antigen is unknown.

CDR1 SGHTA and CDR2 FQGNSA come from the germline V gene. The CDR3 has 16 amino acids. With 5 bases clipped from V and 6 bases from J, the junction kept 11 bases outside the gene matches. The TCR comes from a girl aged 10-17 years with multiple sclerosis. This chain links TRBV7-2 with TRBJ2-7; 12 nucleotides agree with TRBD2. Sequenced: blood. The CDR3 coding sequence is TGTGCCAGCAGCCTGGCCGGGACTAGCGGGCTAGGCGAGCAGTACTTC. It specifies CASSLAGTSGLGEQYF.